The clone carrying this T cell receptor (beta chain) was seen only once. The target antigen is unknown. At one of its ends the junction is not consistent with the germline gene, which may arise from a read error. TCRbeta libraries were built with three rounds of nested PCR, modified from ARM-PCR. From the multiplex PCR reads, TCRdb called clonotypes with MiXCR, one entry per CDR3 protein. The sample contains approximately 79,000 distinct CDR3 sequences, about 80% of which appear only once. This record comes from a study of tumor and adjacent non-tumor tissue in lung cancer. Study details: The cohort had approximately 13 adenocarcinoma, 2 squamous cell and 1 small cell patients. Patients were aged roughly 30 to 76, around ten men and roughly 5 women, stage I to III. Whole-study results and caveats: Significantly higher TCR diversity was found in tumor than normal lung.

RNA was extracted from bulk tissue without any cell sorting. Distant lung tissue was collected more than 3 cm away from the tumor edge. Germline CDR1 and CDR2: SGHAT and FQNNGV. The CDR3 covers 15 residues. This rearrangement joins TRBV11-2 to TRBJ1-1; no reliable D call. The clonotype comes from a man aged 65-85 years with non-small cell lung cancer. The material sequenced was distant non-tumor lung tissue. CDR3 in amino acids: CANNFANSRNNEAFF. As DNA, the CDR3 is TGTGCCAACAACTTCGCCAATTCAAGGAACAATGAAGCTTTCTTT.